The T cell receptor beta chain described here comes from a study of regulatory T cells in long-lasting Graves disease. General study points: Persistent Graves' patients had lower TCR diversity than newly diagnosed ones.

Concerning this clonotype itself: Its antigen remains unidentified.

Sequencing libraries for TCR beta were prepared with iRepertoire HTBI primers and Arm-PCR of CDR3 regions. One entry per CDR3 protein results from TCRdb running MiXCR on the multiplex PCR reads. The sample has around 420,000 distinct CDR3 sequences; roughly 15% are singletons. Time point noted: newly diagnosed GD, antithyroid drugs for less than 3 months. With RNA extracted from PBMCs as input, the TCR library was made. Staff took 7.5 to 9.5 milliliters of peripheral blood and put it into EDTA tubes. This sample also appeared in a second study, on T cells in Graves' hyperthyroidism and ophthalmopathy. That report notes: During a first-round RT-PCR of the TCR CDR3, the HTBI primer set was used.

This TCR was sampled from a middle-aged woman with Graves disease. Sample: peripheral blood mononuclear cells (PBMCs), taken at new diagnosis, from a patient treated with antithyroid drugs.

The CDR3 spells CATSDTAWRTGSTDTQYF. The CDR3 DNA reads TGTGCCACCAGTGATACCGCGTGGCGGACAGGGTCGACAGATACGCAGTATTTT. The chain recombines TRBV24-1 with TRBJ2-3; 8 nucleotides agree with TRBD1. Germline V gene lookup returns CDR1 KGHDR and CDR2 SFDVKD. Trimming removed 3 bases from V and 3 bases from J; junction bases left unmatched: 13. This CDR3 is built from 18 residues.